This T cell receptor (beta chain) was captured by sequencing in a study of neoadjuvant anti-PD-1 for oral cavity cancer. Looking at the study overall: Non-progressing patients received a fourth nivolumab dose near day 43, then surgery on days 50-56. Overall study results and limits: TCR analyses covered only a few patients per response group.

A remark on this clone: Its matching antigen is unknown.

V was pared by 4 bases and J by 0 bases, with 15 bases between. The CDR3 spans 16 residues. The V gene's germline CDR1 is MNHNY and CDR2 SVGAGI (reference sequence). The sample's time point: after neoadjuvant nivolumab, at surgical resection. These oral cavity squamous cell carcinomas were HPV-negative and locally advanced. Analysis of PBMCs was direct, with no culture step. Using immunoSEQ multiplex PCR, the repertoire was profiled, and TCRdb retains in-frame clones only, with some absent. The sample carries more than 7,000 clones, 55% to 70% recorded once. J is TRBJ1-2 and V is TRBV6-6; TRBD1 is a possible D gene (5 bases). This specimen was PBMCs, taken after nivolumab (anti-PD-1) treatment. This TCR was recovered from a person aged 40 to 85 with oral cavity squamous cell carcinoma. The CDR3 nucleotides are TGTGCCAGCAGTTTTTGGGACTTTGAGTCTAACTATGGCTACACCTTC. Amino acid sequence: CASSFWDFESNYGYTF.